The rows below give T cell receptor beta chains drawn from one sample of a study of blood T cell repertoires in COVID-19. TCRdb keeps only in-frame clones here, not all; method: immunoSEQ multiplex PCR. The sample records over 200,000 clones, about 70% being singletons. Sample: peripheral blood. These receptors were obtained from a woman aged 80 or over with acute or convalescent COVID-19. The CDR3 runs from the conserved cysteine through the conserved F or W. Fields, in order: CDR3 protein, CDR3 DNA, J gene, D gene, V gene, clone size. The D gene is left open where the match is weak. The size of a clone is reported for some rows only, either as once, few or many, or as a class for expanded clones.

CDR3aa: CASSLGMGAAYGYTF; CDR3nt: TGTGCCAGCAGCTTAGGGATGGGAGCAGCGTATGGCTACACCTTC; j_gene: TRBJ1-2; d_gene: -; v_gene: TRBV7-8; abundance: -
CDR3aa: CASSLNWNTEAFF; CDR3nt: TGTGCCAGCAGCTTGAACTGGAACACTGAAGCTTTCTTT; j_gene: TRBJ1-1; d_gene: -; v_gene: TRBV5-6; abundance: -
CDR3aa: CASSFGPSSLHF; CDR3nt: TGTGCCAGCAGTTTTGGCCCATCTTCCCTCCACTTT; j_gene: TRBJ1-6; d_gene: -; v_gene: TRBV12-3/TRBV12-4; abundance: -
CDR3aa: CASSEGGRGMGETQYF; CDR3nt: TGTGCCAGCAGTGAAGGCGGGAGAGGGATGGGAGAGACCCAGTACTTC; j_gene: TRBJ2-5; d_gene: TRBD2; v_gene: TRBV2; abundance: few
CDR3aa: CASSFLLSSGNTIYF; CDR3nt: TGTGCCAGCAGCTTCCTCCTTAGCTCTGGAAACACCATATATTTT; j_gene: TRBJ1-3; d_gene: -; v_gene: TRBV7-9; abundance: -
CDR3aa: CASSQVRGFLFF; CDR3nt: TGTGCCAGCAGCCAAGTCAGGGGCTTTCTGTTTTTT; j_gene: TRBJ1-4; d_gene: -; v_gene: TRBV3-1/TRBV3-2; abundance: -
CDR3aa: CASSGAVREKLFF; CDR3nt: TGTGCCAGCAGCGGGGCCGTCCGCGAAAAACTGTTTTTT; j_gene: TRBJ1-4; d_gene: -; v_gene: TRBV7-9; abundance: few
CDR3aa: CASSFYAGVLNEQFF; CDR3nt: TGTGCCAGCAGCTTCTACGCGGGAGTTCTCAATGAGCAGTTCTTC; j_gene: TRBJ2-1; d_gene: TRBD2; v_gene: TRBV7-9; abundance: -
CDR3aa: CASSPPNPGDNTGELFF; CDR3nt: TGTGCCAGCTCACCACCGAATCCAGGGGATAACACCGGGGAGCTGTTTTTT; j_gene: TRBJ2-2; d_gene: -; v_gene: TRBV18; abundance: -
CDR3aa: CASSIRPPDEQYF; CDR3nt: TGTGCCAGCAGCATACGCCCTCCGGACGAGCAGTACTTC; j_gene: TRBJ2-7; d_gene: -; v_gene: TRBV11-2; abundance: -
CDR3aa: CASSQAPGQETQYF; CDR3nt: TGCGCCAGCAGCCAAGCCCCAGGTCAAGAGACCCAGTACTTC; j_gene: TRBJ2-5; d_gene: -; v_gene: TRBV4-1; abundance: -
CDR3aa: CASSLVASTEAFF; CDR3nt: TGTGCCAGCAGCTTAGTAGCCAGCACTGAAGCTTTCTTT; j_gene: TRBJ1-1; d_gene: -; v_gene: TRBV7-8; abundance: once
CDR3aa: CASSFRTSGGDTSTDTQYF; CDR3nt: TGTGCCAGCAGTTTCCGGACTAGCGGGGGGGATACTAGCACAGATACGCAGTATTTT; j_gene: TRBJ2-3; d_gene: TRBD2; v_gene: TRBV6-2/TRBV6-3; abundance: few
CDR3aa: CASSLKELFPHYYEQYF; CDR3nt: TGTGCCAGCAGCCTTAAAGAGCTATTCCCCCACTACTACGAGCAGTACTTC; j_gene: TRBJ2-7; d_gene: -; v_gene: TRBV5-5; abundance: -
CDR3aa: CATSMGRGDSPLHF; CDR3nt: TGTGCCACCAGCATGGGCAGGGGAGATTCACCCCTCCACTTT; j_gene: TRBJ1-6; d_gene: -; v_gene: TRBV15; abundance: -
CDR3aa: CASSVRQGTNEKLFF; CDR3nt: TGTGCCAGCAGCGTCCGACAGGGAACTAATGAAAAACTGTTTTTT; j_gene: TRBJ1-4; d_gene: TRBD1; v_gene: TRBV9; abundance: -
CDR3aa: CASSPQGFYGYTF; CDR3nt: TGCGCCAGCAGCCCTCAGGGTTTCTATGGCTACACCTTC; j_gene: TRBJ1-2; d_gene: -; v_gene: TRBV5-1; abundance: -
CDR3aa: CSVGSSTDTQYF; CDR3nt: TGCAGCGTTGGTTCTAGCACAGATACGCAGTATTTT; j_gene: TRBJ2-3; d_gene: -; v_gene: TRBV29-1; abundance: -
CDR3aa: CASSRGQARTEAFF; CDR3nt: TGTGCCAGTAGCCGGGGACAGGCTCGCACTGAAGCTTTCTTT; j_gene: TRBJ1-1; d_gene: TRBD1; v_gene: TRBV19; abundance: -
CDR3aa: CASSKGRDQPQHF; CDR3nt: TGTGCCAGCAGTAAGGGGCGAGATCAGCCCCAGCATTTT; j_gene: TRBJ1-5; d_gene: -; v_gene: TRBV6-6; abundance: few
CDR3aa: CASSQTDTQYF; CDR3nt: TGTGCCAGCAGTCAAACAGATACGCAGTATTTT; j_gene: TRBJ2-3; d_gene: -; v_gene: TRBV6-2/TRBV6-3; abundance: -
CDR3aa: CASSHTDFTDTQYF; CDR3nt: TGCGCCAGCAGCCACACGGACTTCACAGATACGCAGTATTTT; j_gene: TRBJ2-3; d_gene: -; v_gene: TRBV4-1; abundance: -
CDR3aa: CASRPTGGPYNSPLHF; CDR3nt: TGTGCCAGCAGACCGACAGGCGGCCCCTATAATTCACCCCTCCACTTT; j_gene: TRBJ1-6; d_gene: -; v_gene: TRBV27; abundance: -
CDR3aa: CASSYNRGRVNQETQYF; CDR3nt: TGTGCCAGCAGTTACAATAGAGGGCGGGTCAACCAAGAGACCCAGTACTTC; j_gene: TRBJ2-5; d_gene: -; v_gene: TRBV6-2/TRBV6-3; abundance: -
CDR3aa: CASSLRYNQPQHF; CDR3nt: TGTGCCAGCAGCTTACGGTACAATCAGCCCCAGCATTTT; j_gene: TRBJ1-5; d_gene: -; v_gene: TRBV6-5; abundance: -
CDR3aa: CASSLRAGDEQYF; CDR3nt: TGTGCCAGCAGCTTGCGTGCAGGGGACGAGCAGTACTTC; j_gene: TRBJ2-7; d_gene: -; v_gene: TRBV5-5; abundance: few
CDR3aa: CASSSGLAGVSDTQYF; CDR3nt: TGTGCCAGCAGTTCCGGACTAGCGGGAGTTTCAGATACGCAGTATTTT; j_gene: TRBJ2-3; d_gene: TRBD2; v_gene: TRBV6-6; abundance: -
CDR3aa: CASSATVLAGGRETQYF; CDR3nt: TGTGCCAGCAGCGCAACAGTACTAGCGGGGGGGCGAGAGACCCAGTACTTC; j_gene: TRBJ2-5; d_gene: TRBD2; v_gene: TRBV5-6; abundance: -
CDR3aa: CASSQGTGAVETQYF; CDR3nt: TGTGCCAGCTCACAGGGGACAGGGGCGGTGGAGACCCAGTACTTC; j_gene: TRBJ2-5; d_gene: TRBD1; v_gene: TRBV18; abundance: -
CDR3aa: CAWSEIRGQGASNGYTF; CDR3nt: TGTGCCTGGAGTGAAATTAGGGGACAGGGTGCCTCTAATGGCTACACCTTC; j_gene: TRBJ1-2; d_gene: TRBD1; v_gene: TRBV30; abundance: -
CDR3aa: CASSPRQVLGYTF; CDR3nt: TGTGCCAGCAGCCCTAGACAGGTATTAGGCTACACCTTC; j_gene: TRBJ1-2; d_gene: -; v_gene: TRBV6-6; abundance: -
CDR3aa: CASSIRAVIGDSPLHF; CDR3nt: TGTGCCAGTAGTATAAGGGCTGTGATCGGGGATTCACCCCTCCACTTT; j_gene: TRBJ1-6; d_gene: -; v_gene: TRBV19; abundance: once
CDR3aa: CASSSLAGSYNEQFF; CDR3nt: TGTGCCAGCAGCTCACTAGCGGGCTCCTACAATGAGCAGTTCTTC; j_gene: TRBJ2-1; d_gene: TRBD2; v_gene: TRBV5-5; abundance: -
CDR3aa: CSVVRGRDTEAFF; CDR3nt: TGCAGCGTTGTCAGGGGAAGGGACACTGAAGCTTTCTTT; j_gene: TRBJ1-1; d_gene: -; v_gene: TRBV29-1; abundance: -
CDR3aa: CASSLDSSGGPTTHF; CDR3nt: TGTGCCAGCAGCTTGGATTCTAGCGGGGGGCCCACGACTCACTTC; j_gene: TRBJ2-5; d_gene: TRBD2; v_gene: TRBV5-4; abundance: -
CDR3aa: CASSFLGIRAIQYF; CDR3nt: TGTGCCAGCAGCTTTCTCGGTATCAGGGCTATTCAGTACTTC; j_gene: TRBJ2-4; d_gene: -; v_gene: TRBV7-9; abundance: -